Each of the 30 T cell receptor beta chains below was sequenced from the same sample in a study of beta chain features in type 1 diabetes. Study-wide findings and caveats: Shorter TCRB CDR3s, moderately but significantly so, marked every one of the four CD4+ subsets in Type 1 diabetes patients.

No antigen has been assigned to these receptors. The entirety of the isolated RNA underwent reverse transcription, so expressed TCRB transcripts were sequenced. The method was immunoSEQ multiplex PCR; TCRdb's version includes in-frame clones alone and lacks a portion of them. Of more than 550,000 clones in the sample, 11% to 15% are singletons; the top ten hold just under 0.04%. The sequencing input was naive CD4+ T cells from blood. Receptor source: a man between 18 and 29 years old with type 1 diabetes.

This clone was seen more than once but under ten times. The chain links TRBV2 to TRBJ2-5, with 7 bases matching TRBD1. CDR1 SNHLY and CDR2 FYNNEI come from the germline V gene. V shed 5 bases and J 7 bases; nucleotides not matched to a gene: 10. The CDR3 extends over 14 amino acids. The CDR3 is CASSLDTGDGTQYF. As DNA, the CDR3 is TGTGCCAGCAGTCTCGATACAGGGGACGGGACCCAGTACTTC.

This rearrangement joins TRBV25-1 to TRBJ2-1, with 10 bases lining up with TRBD2. The CDR3 consists of 17 residues. Germline loops: CDR1 MGHDK, CDR2 SYGVNS. After removal of 6 bases from V and 6 bases from J, the junction contained 14 bases not matched to a gene. The CDR3 spells CASSGLGWASGGNEQFF. The CDR3 coding sequence is TGTGCCAGCAGCGGGCTTGGGTGGGCTAGCGGGGGCAATGAGCAGTTCTTC.

This clone has more than one count but fewer than ten. This sequence joins TRBV12-5 and TRBJ2-7; D is unresolved. Between the trimmed V and J ends, which lost 4 bases and 2 bases, there was a span of 0 bases. The V gene's germline CDR1 is LGHNT and CDR2 FRNRAP. The length of the CDR3 is 10 residues. In nucleotides, the CDR3 is TGTGCTAGTGGTTCCTACGAGCAGTACTTC. As protein: CASGSYEQYF.

The table lists this clone with a few counts. The V and J genes are TRBV5-4 and TRBJ2-3, with 12 bases matching TRBD2. V dropped 5 bases and J dropped 3; count of bases not matched to a gene: 1. Germline lookup yields CDR1 SGHNT and CDR2 YYREEE (reference sequence). This CDR3 spans 14 amino acids. CDR3: CASRGTSGTDTQYF. The DNA of the CDR3 is TGTGCCAGCAGAGGGACTAGCGGGACAGATACGCAGTATTTT. Variable domain in full (rest from reference TRBV5-4 and TRBJ2-3): ETGVTQSPTHLIKTRGQQVTLRCSSQSGHNTVSWYQQALGQGPQFIFQYYREEENGRGNFPPRFSGLQFPNYSSELNVNALELDDSALYLCASRGTSGTDTQYFGPGTRLTVL.

J is TRBJ2-5 and V is TRBV4-2; 8 bases agree with TRBD2. The CDR3 consists of 15 residues. The ends lost 1 base at V and 3 bases at J; junction bases unmatched: 4. Germline CDR1 and CDR2: LGHNA and YNFKEQ. In DNA form, the CDR3 reads TGTGCCAGCAGCCAAGGAGCGGGAGCCGAAGAGACCCAGTACTTC. Its protein product is CASSQGAGAEETQYF.

This clone was found a few times. V usage is TRBV18 and J usage is TRBJ2-2; TRBD1 matches 8 bases. The ends lost 3 bases at V and 4 bases at J; junction bases unmatched: 7. The CDR3 extends over 16 amino acids. Germline V gene data show CDR1 as KGHSH and CDR2 as LQKENI. CDR3 sequence: CASSPGQGISTGELFF. The CDR3 DNA follows: TGTGCCAGCTCACCCGGACAGGGAATAAGCACCGGGGAGCTGTTTTTT.

The CDR3 region is CASSLVEGEQFF. CDR3 coding DNA: TGCGCCAGCAGCTTGGTAGAAGGTGAGCAGTTCTTC. V and J are TRBV5-1 and TRBJ2-1, with unresolved D. V was clipped by 0 bases and J by 9 bases, with 7 bases between them. The CDR3 consists of 12 residues. Germline assignment: CDR1 SGHRS and CDR2 YFSETQ. The full variable domain, rest sourced from reference TRBV5-1 and TRBJ2-1, is KAGVTQTPRYLIKTRGQQVTLSCSPISGHRSVSWYQQTPGQGLQFLFEYFSETQRNKGNFPGRFSGRQFSNSRSEMNVSTLELGDSALYLCASSLVEGEQFFGPGTRLTVL.

The chain has TRBV29-1 and TRBJ2-1; D is uncertain. The CDR3 spans 10 residues. CDR1 SQVTM and CDR2 ANQGSEA come from the germline V gene. Trimming removed 6 bases at V and 10 bases at J, with 10 bases between. The CDR3 here is CSVGMGEQFF. The DNA for the CDR3 is TGCAGCGTAGGAATGGGGGAGCAGTTCTTC.

The sample holds a few counts of this clone. The chain joins TRBV5-1 to TRBJ2-1; TRBD2 aligns across 12 bases. The CDR3 spans 16 residues. Per germline, CDR1 SGHRS and CDR2 YFSETQ. V was clipped by 3 bases and J by 5 bases; unmatched bases: 6. The CDR3 DNA reads as TGCGCCAGCAGCTCAAGGACTAGCGGGGCCGACAATGAGCAGTTCTTC. Amino acid sequence: CASSSRTSGADNEQFF.

The chain joins TRBV5-1 to TRBJ2-7; 7 nucleotides match TRBD1. V was clipped by 4 bases and J by 4 bases; unmatched bases: 8. This CDR3 region has 14 residues. Germline V CDR1 and CDR2: SGHRS, YFSETQ. The CDR3 DNA reads as TGCGCCAGCAGCAAGGGACAGCCTCTTTACGAGCAGTACTTC. Protein: CASSKGQPLYEQYF.

The V gene is TRBV11-1, the J gene TRBJ2-5, with TRBD1 matching 7 bases. The V segment lost 5 bases and the J segment 3 bases; nucleotides outside the gene matches: 6. The CDR3 runs 14 residues. CDR1 is SGHAT and CDR2 is FQDESV in the germline V gene (reference sequence). The CDR3 region is CASSLGQWKETQYF. The CDR3 DNA reads TGTGCCAGCAGCCTGGGACAGTGGAAAGAGACCCAGTACTTC.

The V call is TRBV4-1, the J call TRBJ2-1; 9 nucleotides match TRBD2. CDR3 length: 16 residues. Germline-derived CDR1 and CDR2 are MGHRA and YSYEKL. J gave up 2 bases and V 2 bases, and 4 bases lay outside the gene matches. For the CDR3, the DNA is TGCGCCAGCAGCCAATTTGGACTAGCGACCTACAATGAGCAGTTCTTC. It yields the protein CASSQFGLATYNEQFF.

This clone came up a few times. The V call is TRBV4-2, the J call TRBJ2-5; unclear D gene. The CDR3 consists of 12 residues. V lost 6 bases and J 1 base, leaving 6 bases between the germline ends. The V gene's germline CDR1 is LGHNA and CDR2 YNFKEQ. CDR3 protein: CASRTAQETQYF. The CDR3 DNA is TGTGCCAGCAGAACGGCCCAAGAGACCCAGTACTTC.

The V and J genes are TRBV30 and TRBJ1-2, with D tentatively TRBD1 (6 bases). CDR1 and CDR2 (germline): GTSNPN, SVGIG (reference sequence). CDR3 size: 13 residues. Trimming removed 1 base at V and 4 bases at J, with 10 bases between. The CDR3 reads CAWSAQGPYGYTF. The CDR3, as DNA: TGTGCCTGGAGTGCGCAGGGGCCCTATGGCTACACCTTC.

This chain connects TRBV14 to TRBJ1-2; TRBD1 matches at 9 bases. This CDR3 comprises 14 residues. Germline V gives CDR1 SGHDN, CDR2 FVKESK. The trim removed 6 bases at V and 3 bases at J, leaving 5 bases unmatched. The CDR3 sequence is CASSRQGVYYGYTF. CDR3 in DNA: TGTGCCAGCAGTCGACAGGGGGTCTACTATGGCTACACCTTC.

This clone appeared a few times. The chain carries TRBV10-3 and TRBJ1-2, with 12 positions matching TRBD1. This CDR3 is 12 amino acids long. The germline V gene has CDR1 ENHRY and CDR2 SYGVKD. V was pared by 7 bases and J by 13 bases, with 7 bases of the junction left unmatched. This chain's CDR3 is CAITPGQGAGTF. The DNA for the CDR3 is TGTGCCATCACCCCGGGACAGGGGGCGGGCACCTTC.

This clone was seen more than once but under ten times. The rearrangement uses TRBV29-1 and TRBJ2-1; 7 bases are a match to TRBD2. The CDR3 contains 12 residues. V dropped 6 bases and J dropped 4; count of bases not matched to a gene: 3. The germline V gene has CDR1 SQVTM and CDR2 ANQGSEA. The CDR3 region is CSVPGRYNEQFF. In nucleotides, the CDR3 is TGCAGCGTACCCGGGAGGTACAATGAGCAGTTCTTC.

This clone came up a few times. V gene TRBV5-1 combines with J gene TRBJ2-3; D unclear. CDR3 length: 11 amino acids. CDR1 and CDR2 (germline): SGHRS, YFSETQ. Trimming took 4 bases from V and 2 from J, leaving 2 bases between them. In DNA, the CDR3 is TGCGCCAGCAGCACCACAGATACGCAGTATTTT. It codes for CASSTTDTQYF. Variable domain in full (rest from reference TRBV5-1 and TRBJ2-3): KAGVTQTPRYLIKTRGQQVTLSCSPISGHRSVSWYQQTPGQGLQFLFEYFSETQRNKGNFPGRFSGRQFSNSRSEMNVSTLELGDSALYLCASSTTDTQYFGPGTRLTVL.

This clone was seen a handful of times. This chain joins TRBV9 and TRBJ1-1; possible D gene TRBD1, 5 bases. Germline V gene data show CDR1 as SGDLS and CDR2 as YYNGEE. V was trimmed by 2 bases and J by 0 bases, leaving 11 bases between them. There are 15 residues in the CDR3. The CDR3 spells CASSVTGNLNTEAFF. CDR3 nucleotide sequence: TGTGCCAGCAGCGTCACAGGTAACCTGAACACTGAAGCTTTCTTT. The variable domain in full, completed from reference TRBV9 and TRBJ1-1, reads DSGVTQTPKHLITATGQRVTLRCSPRSGDLSVYWYQQSLDQGLQFLIQYYNGEERAKGNILERFSAQQFPDLHSELNLSSLELGDSALYFCASSVTGNLNTEAFFGQGTRLTVV.

This clone showed up just a few times. The chain joins TRBV5-1 to TRBJ2-5, with D uncertain. The length of the CDR3 is 13 residues. V lost 4 bases and J lost 1, with 8 bases in between. The germline gives CDR1 SGHRS, CDR2 YFSETQ. In DNA, the CDR3 is TGCGCCAGCAGCGGCCGGGTCCAAGAGACCCAGTACTTC. Translation: CASSGRVQETQYF. The variable domain in full, with the rest retrieved from reference TRBV5-1 and TRBJ2-5, is KAGVTQTPRYLIKTRGQQVTLSCSPISGHRSVSWYQQTPGQGLQFLFEYFSETQRNKGNFPGRFSGRQFSNSRSEMNVSTLELGDSALYLCASSGRVQETQYFGPGTRLLVL.

This clone was observed a few times. The chain combines TRBV7-2 with TRBJ2-1; D might be TRBD2 (5 bases). Germline V gene lookup returns CDR1 SGHTA and CDR2 FQGNSA. The V end was cut by 3 bases, the J end by 8 bases, with 11 bases between. This CDR3 is 13 amino acids long. DNA of the CDR3: TGTGCCAGCAGCTTCACAGCCGGGGATGAGCAGTTCTTC. It codes for CASSFTAGDEQFF.

The chain couples TRBV7-2 to TRBJ2-1; D gene ambiguous. Germline V gene data show CDR1 as SGHTA and CDR2 as FQGNSA. V lost 3 bases and J 8 bases, leaving 17 bases between the germline ends. CDR3 length equals 15 residues. CDR3 sequence: CASSFAGLVSDEQFF. The CDR3 DNA reads as TGTGCCAGCAGCTTCGCCGGGCTAGTCTCAGATGAGCAGTTCTTC. Filled out from reference TRBV7-2 and TRBJ2-1, the complete variable domain reads GAGVSQSPSNKVTEKGKDVELRCDPISGHTALYWYRQSLGQGLEFLIYFQGNSAPDKSGLPSDRFSAERTGGSVSTLTIQRTQQEDSAVYLCASSFAGLVSDEQFFGPGTRLTVL.

This clone appeared a few times. Other DNA sequences from this sample encode an identical CDR3 as well. J is TRBJ1-5 and V is TRBV5-4, with no clear D. The CDR3 is 12 residues long. V lost 0 bases and J 6 bases, leaving 4 bases between the germline ends. Germline CDR1 SGHNT, CDR2 YYREEE (reference sequence). In DNA, the CDR3 is TGTGCCAGCAGCTTGGCCGGTCAGCCCCAGCATTTT. Its protein is CASSLAGQPQHF. The entire variable domain, with the rest obtained from reference TRBV5-4 and TRBJ1-5, is as follows: ETGVTQSPTHLIKTRGQQVTLRCSSQSGHNTVSWYQQALGQGPQFIFQYYREEENGRGNFPPRFSGLQFPNYSSELNVNALELDDSALYLCASSLAGQPQHFGDGTRLSIL.

In its sample, this clone was seen a few times. This chain connects TRBV5-1 to TRBJ2-5; D remains unclear. The CDR3 spans 14 residues. Germline values: CDR1 SGHRS, CDR2 YFSETQ. Trimming shortened V by 1 base and J by 5 bases, and 12 bases separated the two germline ends. CDR3 residues: CASSLLSLEETQYF. The CDR3 DNA reads TGCGCCAGCAGCTTGTTGAGTTTAGAGGAGACCCAGTACTTC.

The chain couples TRBV5-8 to TRBJ2-7; D gene ambiguous. The CDR3 runs to 13 residues. Between the trimmed V and J ends, which lost 8 bases and 3 bases, there was a span of 15 bases. Germline loops: CDR1 SGHTS, CDR2 YDEGEE. CDR3 coding DNA: TGTGCCAGTCCAGCTTCTCTGCACTACGAGCAGTACTTC. This sequence encodes CASPASLHYEQYF.

There are a few counts of this clone. The V and J genes are TRBV29-1 and TRBJ1-5, with D perhaps matching TRBD1 (5 bases). Looked up from germline, CDR1 is SQVTM and CDR2 is ANQGSEA. CDR3 length: 14 amino acids. The germline V and J ends were trimmed by 5 bases and 3 bases, with 14 bases remaining between them. The CDR3 region has the DNA TGCAGCGTTCGGTCAGGGTCGAACAATCAGCCCCAGCATTTT. It translates to CSVRSGSNNQPQHF.

This clone turned up a few times. The chain has TRBV27 and TRBJ2-1; 11 nucleotides agree with TRBD2. The CDR3 is 17 residues long. Per the germline V gene, CDR1 is MNHEY and CDR2 is SMNVEV (reference sequence). Unmatched junction bases numbered 16, after V lost 5 bases and J lost 10 bases. The CDR3 DNA follows: TGTGCCAGCAGTCTTCCGGGACTAGCGGCCCTTAAAGGGGAGCAGTTCTTC. It yields the protein CASSLPGLAALKGEQFF.

This clone came up a few times. The chain couples TRBV28 to TRBJ2-7; perhaps TRBD1 as D (5 bases). The CDR3 has 13 amino acids. The germline gives CDR1 MDHEN, CDR2 SYDVKM. The ends were cut back, 7 bases at V and 3 bases at J, with 13 bases in the middle. CDR3 nucleotide sequence: TGTGCCAGCATCACGGCAGGGAACTACGAGCAGTACTTC. Its translation is CASITAGNYEQYF.

As for this clone: The junction departs from the called germline gene at one end, perhaps through a read error. This chain links TRBV7-7 with TRBJ2-5; D is unresolved. Germline V lookup: CDR1 SSHAT, CDR2 FNYEAQ (reference sequence). The length of the CDR3 is 13 residues. DNA for the CDR3: TGTGCTAGCAGCTCGGACCTGGTGGAGACCCAGTACTTC. It is translated as CASSSDLVETQYF.

The chain employs TRBV19 and TRBJ2-1; D might be TRBD1 (6 bases). Trimming removed 8 bases at V and 6 bases at J, with 23 bases between. CDR1 is LNHDA and CDR2 is SQIVND in the germline V gene (reference sequence). The CDR3 sequence is 16 residues long. The CDR3 sequence: CASSLQGLPTGNEQFF. CDR3 DNA sequence: TGTGCCAGTTCCCTACAGGGTCTACCAACAGGCAATGAGCAGTTCTTC.